What follows is one TCR beta chain and its context. The sample originates from a study of blood T cells in healthy people across ages. The authors ran a second PCR of 7 to 11 cycles using a sample-barcoded 5' primer and a J-beta primer mix. Each CDR3 protein is one row after TCRdb ran MiXCR on the 5' RACE reads. The profile shows around 1,800,000 distinct CDR3 sequences, about 39% of them singletons. This TCR was recovered from a human donor in good health. Sequenced: blood.

The CDR3 is CASSLDTPQPQHF. The DNA for the CDR3 is TGTGCCAGCAGCCTTGACACACCCCAGCCCCAGCATTTT. The chain links TRBV5-5 to TRBJ1-5; no clear D. Germline V gene lookup returns CDR1 SGHKS and CDR2 YYEKEE (reference sequence). Between the trimmed V and J ends, which lost 4 bases and 7 bases, there was a span of 12 bases. The CDR3 is 13 residues long. The whole variable domain, remainder taken from reference TRBV5-5 and TRBJ1-5, is DAGVTQSPTHLIKTRGQQVTLRCSPISGHKSVSWYQQVLGQGPQFIFQYYEKEERGRGNFPDRFSARQFPNYSSELNVNALLLGDSALYLCASSLDTPQPQHFGDGTRLSIL.